This T cell receptor beta chain was sequenced during a study of Graves' ophthalmopathy and Graves' hyperthyroidism. J lost 8 bases, V lost 5 bases, and 8 bases had no gene match. The CDR3 spans 13 residues. CDR1 and CDR2 from the germline V gene are MNHEY and SMNVEV (reference sequence). Study-wide results and limits: A majority of expanded thyroid clonotypes exceeding 0.001 frequency were likewise present in blood.

It was on clinical symptoms, serum thyroxine, TRAb, thyroid ultrasound and orbital computed tomography that diagnosis relied. PBMCs were isolated by Ficoll-Paque density gradient centrifugation, using approximately 10 ml of fresh peripheral blood as the starting material. Amplification of TCR beta CDR3 regions used RNA transcripts. RT-PCR in the first round used HTBI primers; a second-round multiplex PCR followed. MiXCR, run by TCRdb on the multiplex PCR reads, gives a single entry per CDR3 protein. Among 150,000 to 200,000 distinct CDR3 sequences listed, around two fifths were seen once. In the case of this clonotype: Its specificity is unknown.

This sequence was found in a man aged 30-40 years with Graves' ophthalmopathy. The sequenced sample consisted of peripheral blood. The chain employs TRBV27 and TRBJ1-2; 7 bases align to TRBD1. The CDR3 sequence: CASSQRDSRGYTF. CDR3 coding DNA: TGTGCCAGCAGTCAGCGGGACAGCCGCGGCTACACCTTC.